The 31 T cell receptor beta chains in this list originate from one sample, sequenced in a study of T cells in Graves' hyperthyroidism and ophthalmopathy (dated 2019 in TCRdb). Libraries were constructed by multiplex PCR. Sequenced on an Illumina HiSeq 2000. The TCR beta CDR3 regions were amplified from RNA transcripts. For the first round of RT-PCR on the TCR CDR3, the HTBI primer set was used together with the Qiagen OneStep RT-PCR kit. Using fastp at Q25 and MiXCR, TCRdb reprocessed the public reads and kept productive beta chains. Identical CDR3 proteins give one entry, which carries the most common genes and DNA. The sample table contains 600,000 to 700,000 distinct CDR3 sequences; only one count was recorded for roughly 14% of them. The ten largest clones capture around 4% of the sample. Sequencing was carried out using blood. These receptors were collected from a woman between 35 and 50 years old with Graves' ophthalmopathy.

This clonotype was seen a single time. This clone may be a read error of a much larger clone one base away. The CDR3 does not close with the conserved phenylalanine or tryptophan, likely indicating a read error. The CDR3 protein is CASREFKVYEQYL. The CDR3 DNA follows: TGTGCCAGCAGGGAGTTTAAGGTCTACGAGCAGTACTTG. V is TRBV6-1 and J is TRBJ2-7, with D unresolved. Germline V gene data show CDR1 as MNHNS and CDR2 as SASEGT. V lost 6 bases, J lost 3 bases, and 12 bases lay in between. CDR3 length: 13 amino acids.

This clonotype was counted ten times or more. V usage is TRBV20-1 and J usage is TRBJ1-2; a possible D gene is TRBD1 (5 bases). The germline CDR1 and CDR2 sequences are DFQATT and SNEGSKA (reference sequence). V was shortened by 2 bases and J by 6 bases, with 13 bases between the two germline ends. The CDR3 has 13 amino acids. DNA of the CDR3: TGCAGTGCTAGATTTCCAGGGAGGGATGGCTACACCTTC. Translated: CSARFPGRDGYTF.

A word on this clonotype: A read error is possible here, since a much larger clone lies one base away. In DNA form, the CDR3 reads TGTGCCAGCAGCTTAATGGCTAGCGGGGAGACCCAGTACTTC. Its protein product is CASSLMASGETQYF. V is TRBV7-2 and J is TRBJ2-5; 8 bases map to TRBD2. After removal of 2 bases from V and 5 bases from J, the junction contained 4 bases not matched to a gene. The CDR3 loop spans 14 amino acids. The germline V gene encodes CDR1 SGHTA and CDR2 FQGNSA.

The chain recombines TRBV4-1 with TRBJ1-6, with 7 bases aligning to TRBD1. The CDR3 runs 15 residues. Unmatched junction bases numbered 13, after V lost 4 bases and J lost 13 bases. CDR1 is MGHRA, CDR2 YSYEKL, per germline. CDR3 sequence (DNA): TGCGCCAGCAGCCGACTCGGGGGACAGCCCCATCCCCTCCACTTT. This codes for CASSRLGGQPHPLHF.

This clonotype was recorded many times. The chain links TRBV12-3 or TRBV12-4 to TRBJ2-7; D remains ambiguous. Trimming took 5 bases from V and 4 from J, leaving 12 bases between them. This CDR3 has 13 residues. The CDR3, as DNA: TGTGCCAGCAGTACCCGGACCCTGTACGAGCAGTACTTC. Translated, it gives CASSTRTLYEQYF.

This clonotype was seen only a few times. The gene calls are TRBV5-5 and TRBJ1-1, with 8 bases identical to TRBD1. In germline, CDR1 is SGHKS, CDR2 YYEKEE (reference sequence). V dropped 4 bases and J dropped 1; count of bases not matched to a gene: 9. The CDR3 is 16 amino acids. The CDR3 reads CASSHPLGQGNTEAFF. In DNA, the CDR3 is TGTGCCAGCAGCCACCCTCTAGGACAGGGGAACACTGAAGCTTTCTTT. Looking up the rest from reference TRBV5-5 and TRBJ1-1 gives the full variable domain: DAGVTQSPTHLIKTRGQQVTLRCSPISGHKSVSWYQQVLGQGPQFIFQYYEKEERGRGNFPDRFSARQFPNYSSELNVNALLLGDSALYLCASSHPLGQGNTEAFFGQGTRLTVV.

The sample holds a few counts of this clonotype. The CDR3 carries no conserved terminal phenylalanine or tryptophan, so it likely arises from a read error. The CDR3 spells CIAATGAGTEAFY. Written as DNA, the CDR3 is TGCATCGCGGCGACAGGGGCTGGGACTGAAGCTTTCTAT. The chain carries TRBV29-1 and TRBJ1-1; 8 bases are a match to TRBD1. This CDR3 has 13 amino acids. Germline loops: CDR1 SQVTM, CDR2 ANQGSEA.

This clonotype has at least ten counts. Germline is not matched at one junction end, which may reflect a read error. The rearrangement joins TRBV28 to TRBJ2-7, with a weak D call TRBD2 (6 bases). Germline assignment: CDR1 MDHEN and CDR2 SYDVKM. The CDR3 loop spans 12 amino acids. CDR3 coding DNA: TGTGCCAGCAGTTCCCGTGGACTAATTACAACCTTC. As protein: CASSSRGLITTF.

This sequence joins TRBV11-2 and TRBJ2-5; 11 bases are shared with TRBD2. Germline V gives CDR1 SGHAT, CDR2 FQNNGV. V lost 5 bases and J lost 2; bases outside the gene matches: 7. The CDR3 runs 16 residues. DNA for the CDR3: TGTGCCAGCAGCCCGTCGACTAGCGGGACGCAAGAGACCCAGTACTTC. This translates into CASSPSTSGTQETQYF.

This clonotype was recorded at least ten times. J is TRBJ2-5 and V is TRBV20-1; 13 bases are a match to TRBD2. Germline V gives CDR1 DFQATT, CDR2 SNEGSKA (reference sequence). V lost 7 bases to trimming and J lost 4 bases; unmatched junction nucleotides: 6. The CDR3 extends over 14 amino acids. CDR3 region: CSGTSGRVRETQYF. In DNA, the CDR3 is TGCAGTGGGACTAGCGGGAGAGTAAGAGAGACCCAGTACTTC.

The CDR3 loop is CSASGREEQYF. DNA of the CDR3: TGCAGTGCTAGCGGGCGAGAAGAGCAGTACTTC. V gene TRBV20-1 combines with J gene TRBJ2-7; D call uncertain. Trimming stripped 3 bases from V and 7 bases from J, with 10 bases between. Germline-derived CDR1 and CDR2 are DFQATT and SNEGSKA (reference sequence). The CDR3 consists of 11 residues.

The chain joins TRBV6-2 or TRBV6-3 to TRBJ1-1; maybe TRBD1 (5 bases). The CDR3 is 15 residues long. Germline V gene lookup returns CDR1 MNHEY and CDR2 SVGEGT. V lost 0 bases to trimming and J lost 4 bases, with 12 bases between them. The CDR3 region is CASSYSGRVSTEAFF. CDR3 sequence (DNA): TGTGCCAGCAGTTACTCGGGCAGGGTTAGCACTGAAGCTTTCTTT.

This clonotype was counted at least ten times. The gene calls are TRBV20-1 and TRBJ1-5, with TRBD1 matching over 7 bases. The ends lost 5 bases at V and 5 bases at J; junction bases unmatched: 9. The V gene's germline CDR1 is DFQATT and CDR2 SNEGSKA (reference sequence). The CDR3 spans 14 residues. The CDR3 protein is CSAGFRDSYQPQHF. CDR3 DNA sequence: TGCAGTGCTGGTTTCCGGGACAGTTATCAGCCCCAGCATTTT.

This clonotype was seen at least ten times. This chain joins TRBV7-9 and TRBJ1-1, with unresolved D. V lost 2 bases, J lost 7 bases, and 8 bases lay in between. The germline V gene encodes CDR1 SEHNR and CDR2 FQNEAQ (reference sequence). This CDR3 region has 12 residues. The CDR3 DNA sequence: TGTGCCAGCAGCTTAACAGCCCTTGAAGCTTTCTTT. This translates into CASSLTALEAFF.

This clonotype has a count of ten or more. This sequence joins TRBV12-3 or TRBV12-4 and TRBJ2-7; 7 nucleotides line up with TRBD1. V dropped 3 bases and J dropped 2; count of bases not matched to a gene: 4. This CDR3 has 14 residues. CDR3 amino acids: CASSLGTDPYEQYF. In DNA form, the CDR3 reads TGTGCCAGCAGTTTGGGGACAGATCCCTACGAGCAGTACTTC.

This chain uses TRBV4-1 with TRBJ2-2, with TRBD1 matching 7 bases. Germline CDR1 MGHRA, CDR2 YSYEKL. After removal of 3 bases from V and 3 bases from J, the junction contained 7 bases not matched to a gene. The CDR3 covers 16 residues. CDR3 sequence reads: CASSHPTGLDTGELFF. CDR3 nucleotides: TGCGCCAGCAGCCACCCGACAGGGTTGGACACCGGGGAGCTGTTTTTT.

There are many counts of this clonotype. The V gene is TRBV11-2, the J gene TRBJ2-1; 7 bases are shared with TRBD1. The length of the CDR3 is 13 residues. V shed 1 base, J shed 8 bases, and the junction held 2 bases outside the gene matches. Germline-derived CDR1 and CDR2 are SGHAT and FQNNGV. Here the CDR3 reads CASSLGGGDEQFF. Written as DNA, the CDR3 is TGTGCCAGCAGCTTAGGAGGGGGCGATGAGCAGTTCTTC.

This clonotype occurred many times. The gene calls are TRBV28 and TRBJ2-6; D is unresolved. The CDR3 totals 14 residues. V was cut by 5 bases and J by 0 bases, with 5 bases left in between. Germline CDR1 is MDHEN and CDR2 is SYDVKM. CDR3 protein: CASSRPSGANVLTF. Written as DNA, the CDR3 is TGTGCCAGCAGTCGTCCCTCTGGGGCCAACGTCCTGACTTTC.

At least ten counts were recorded for this clonotype. The V and J genes are TRBV2 and TRBJ2-7; D is unclear. The V end lost 1 base, the J end lost 2 bases, and 9 bases lay between the germline ends. CDR3 length equals 14 residues. Germline CDR1 reads SNHLY; CDR2 reads FYNNEI. The CDR3, as DNA: TGTGCCAGCAGTGAAGACGGCAGTCCCTACGAGCAGTACTTC. Translated: CASSEDGSPYEQYF.

This clonotype appeared many times. The chain uses TRBV6-5 and TRBJ2-7; D uncertain. There are 13 residues in the CDR3. The germline CDR1 and CDR2 sequences are MNHEY and SVGAGI. V shed 5 bases and J shed 5 bases, with 13 bases lying between them. CDR3 residues: CASSPTDVHEQYF. The CDR3 region has the DNA TGTGCCAGCAGTCCTACGGATGTCCACGAGCAGTACTTC.

This clonotype was detected many times. An end of the junction differs from the germline gene, which may be a read error. The V call is TRBV7-2, the J call TRBJ2-5; 11 nucleotides line up with TRBD2. In germline, CDR1 is SGHTA, CDR2 FQGNSA. CDR3 length: 14 residues. Here the CDR3 reads CASSLGLAGETQYF. The CDR3 DNA sequence: TGTGCCAGCAGTTTAGGACTAGCGGGAGAGACCCAGTACTTC.

The sample holds many counts of this clonotype. The chain couples TRBV9 to TRBJ2-4, with TRBD1 matching over 7 bases. Trimming took 0 bases from V and 6 from J; bases not matched to a gene: 3. CDR1 is SGDLS and CDR2 is YYNGEE in the germline V gene. This CDR3 is built from 14 residues. The CDR3, as DNA: TGTGCCAGCAGCGTAGAAGACAGGGCAAACATTCAGTACTTC. Translated: CASSVEDRANIQYF.

This clonotype was seen repeatedly, ten times or more. The chain is built from TRBV19 and TRBJ1-5; D might be TRBD1 (5 bases). Looked up from germline, CDR1 is LNHDA and CDR2 is SQIVND (reference sequence). The V and J ends lost 7 bases and 1 base respectively, with 14 bases between them. The CDR3 runs to 15 residues. CDR3 in amino acids: CASIEAGQSNQPQHF. Written as DNA, the CDR3 is TGTGCCAGTATCGAGGCAGGACAAAGCAATCAGCCCCAGCATTTT.

Many counts were recorded for this clonotype. The rearrangement uses TRBV6-5 and TRBJ2-2, with D possibly being TRBD1 or TRBD2 (5 bases each). CDR3 size: 11 residues. V lost 11 bases and J lost 8, with 12 bases in between. The germline V gene encodes CDR1 MNHEY and CDR2 SVGAGI. The CDR3, as DNA: TGTGCCGGGGGATCTCGGGGGGAGCTGTTTTTT. Its protein product is CAGGSRGELFF.

The genes are TRBV5-1 and TRBJ2-4, with D unclear. Germline CDR1 is SGHRS and CDR2 is YFSETQ. The V end lost 6 bases, the J end lost 3 bases, and 7 bases lay between the germline ends. The CDR3 spans 12 residues. The CDR3 region is CASKGDKNIQYF. CDR3 coding DNA: TGCGCCAGCAAAGGAGACAAAAACATTCAGTACTTC.

The chain uses TRBV12-3 or TRBV12-4 and TRBJ2-5, with D perhaps TRBD2 (5 bases). The CDR3 is 13 amino acids. V lost 4 bases, J lost 5 bases, and 11 bases lay in between. CDR3 region: CASSWSGHETQYF. The CDR3 DNA reads TGTGCCAGCAGTTGGAGCGGCCACGAGACCCAGTACTTC.

In this sample, this clonotype turned up many times. The chain is built from TRBV27 and TRBJ1-5; D call uncertain. The CDR3 is made up of 14 amino acids. Trimming pared 4 bases from V and 7 bases from J, leaving 14 bases between. The V gene's germline CDR1 is MNHEY and CDR2 SMNVEV (reference sequence). The DNA for the CDR3 is TGTGCCAGCAGTTCGGGTGGTTCAAGACAGCCCCAGCATTTT. As protein: CASSSGGSRQPQHF.

This rearrangement joins TRBV27 to TRBJ1-2, with D uncertain. From germline, CDR1 is MNHEY and CDR2 SMNVEV (reference sequence). This CDR3 is 13 amino acids long. Trimming removed 3 bases from V and 7 bases from J, with 12 bases in between. For the CDR3, the DNA is TGTGCCAGCAGTTTGAACGGAGTGGTTGGCTACACCTTC. Translation gives CASSLNGVVGYTF.

This clonotype has only a few counts. The chain recombines TRBV12-3 or TRBV12-4 with TRBJ1-3; tentatively, D is TRBD1 (6 bases). CDR3 length equals 14 residues. The V gene lost 8 bases and the J gene lost 0 bases, with 11 bases spanning the gap. CDR3 residues: CASASGVSGNTIYF. The CDR3, as DNA: TGTGCCAGCGCCTCAGGGGTCTCTGGAAACACCATATATTTT.

The chain links TRBV19 to TRBJ1-2, with a tentative D call TRBD1 (6 bases). Germline assignment: CDR1 LNHDA and CDR2 SQIVND (reference sequence). V dropped 10 bases and J dropped 8 bases, with 14 bases sitting between them. The CDR3 spans 11 residues. CDR3 nucleotides: TGTGCCACCAGGGGTATGAAAGGCTACACCTTC. This gives the protein CATRGMKGYTF. Full variable domain (rest looked up from reference TRBV19 and TRBJ1-2): DGGITQSPKYLFRKEGQNVTLSCEQNLNHDAMYWYRQDPGQGLRLIYYSQIVNDFQKGDIAEGYSVSREKKESFPLTVTSAQKNPTAFYLCATRGMKGYTFGSGTRLTVV.

V gene TRBV6-1 combines with J gene TRBJ1-6; the match to TRBD1 covers 7 bases. CDR1 is MNHNS and CDR2 is SASEGT in the germline V gene. The V gene end was trimmed by 6 bases and the J gene end by 6 bases; junction bases not matched to a gene: 5. This CDR3 is built from 14 residues. CDR3 protein: CASRWTGANSPLHF. The DNA of the CDR3 is TGTGCCAGCAGGTGGACAGGAGCTAATTCACCCCTCCACTTT.